This T cell receptor beta chain was identified during a study of blood T cell repertoires in COVID-19. Study-level information: COVID-19 samples from acute and convalescent phases originated in the United States, Italy and Spain. In each case, the material was cDNA or gDNA derived from T cells, B-cell-depleted T cells, or PBMCs.

The V segment lost 5 bases and the J segment 0 bases; nucleotides outside the gene matches: 4. Germline CDR1 and CDR2: SQVTM and ANQGSEA. This CDR3 region has 15 residues. In the original analysis: Amplification of reference gene primers provided the estimated nucleated cell counts. Produced via immunoSEQ multiplex PCR; TCRdb's table is partial and in-frame only. V, J and clone size derive from that table, while D and trimming were established from the DNA sequence. Here the sample spans tens of thousands of clones, roughly 82% being singletons. This chain links TRBV29-1 with TRBJ1-6, with 7 bases aligning to TRBD1. The sample comprised peripheral blood. The sequence was obtained from a woman older than 75 with acute or convalescent COVID-19. This CDR3 is CSVKTGVSYNSPLHF. The CDR3 DNA reads as TGCAGCGTTAAAACAGGGGTCTCCTATAATTCACCCCTCCACTTT.